A single sample is the source of the 10 T cell receptor beta chains below, sequenced in a study of blood T cell repertoires in COVID-19. Assay: immunoSEQ multiplex PCR; the TCRdb copy retains only in-frame clones and omits some. The table has about 160,000 clones, 85% seen once. The sequencing sample was made of peripheral blood. These receptors were taken from a human donor with acute or convalescent COVID-19. The donor label of this sample is uncertain.

This clone was picked up one time. The CDR3 loop reads CASSVEAIRGEQFF. The CDR3 DNA sequence: TGTGCCAGCAGCGTAGAGGCCATAAGAGGGGAGCAGTTCTTC. The J gene is TRBJ2-1, the V gene TRBV9; TRBD2 is a possible D gene (5 bases). V was pared by 0 bases and J by 10 bases, with 14 bases between. Germline CDR1 SGDLS, CDR2 YYNGEE. This CDR3 contains 14 residues. Based on the CDR3 plus reference TRBV9 and TRBJ2-1, the full variable domain is DSGVTQTPKHLITATGQRVTLRCSPRSGDLSVYWYQQSLDQGLQFLIQYYNGEERAKGNILERFSAQQFPDLHSELNLSSLELGDSALYFCASSVEAIRGEQFFGPGTRLTVL.

This clone was picked up a small number of times. The chain links TRBV6-4 to TRBJ1-2, with D tentatively TRBD1 (6 bases). V dropped 3 bases and J dropped 4 bases, with 18 bases sitting between them. The germline gives CDR1 MRHNA, CDR2 SNTAGT. This CDR3 contains 16 residues. In DNA, the CDR3 is TGTGCCAGCAGTGAGACGACAGGCCTTGTCCGCTATGGCTACACCTTC. Encoded protein: CASSETTGLVRYGYTF.

This chain joins TRBV7-3 and TRBJ2-6; no reliable D call. There are 15 residues in the CDR3. The V gene lost 4 bases and the J gene lost 3 bases, with 10 bases spanning the gap. The germline V gene encodes CDR1 SGHTA and CDR2 FQGTGA. The CDR3 region has the DNA TGTGCCAGCAGCTATCGTAGTGATGGGGCCAACGTCCTGACTTTC. It codes for CASSYRSDGANVLTF.

J is TRBJ1-1 and V is TRBV30, with 8 bases aligning to TRBD1. The CDR3 sequence is 16 residues long. Unmatched junction bases numbered 11, after V lost 0 bases and J lost 5 bases. The germline gives CDR1 GTSNPN, CDR2 SVGIG (reference sequence). Here the CDR3 DNA reads TGTGCCTGGAGTGTACGAGGACAGGGTTTTTGGACTGAAGCTTTCTTT. This gives the protein CAWSVRGQGFWTEAFF.

The V gene is TRBV6-5, the J gene TRBJ1-5; no firm D call. Between the trimmed V and J ends, which lost 6 bases and 4 bases, there was a span of 13 bases. The CDR3 is 14 residues long. From germline, CDR1 is MNHEY and CDR2 SVGAGI. The CDR3 loop is CASRVATGNQPQHF. CDR3 bases: TGTGCCAGCAGGGTGGCAACGGGGAATCAGCCCCAGCATTTT.

A single count supports this clone. This sequence joins TRBV2 and TRBJ2-2, with 10 bases identical to TRBD2. The CDR3 has 16 residues. Germline V gene lookup returns CDR1 SNHLY and CDR2 FYNNEI. V trimming: 2 bases; J trimming: 9 bases; junction bases outside the gene matches: 9. The DNA of the CDR3 is TGTGCCAGCAGTGAAACTAGCGGGGCCATAATTAGGGAGCTGTTTTTT. Protein sequence: CASSETSGAIIRELFF.

V usage is TRBV6-2 or TRBV6-3 and J usage is TRBJ2-3, with D possibly TRBD2 on 5 matching bases. The germline V and J ends were trimmed by 6 bases and 10 bases, with 20 bases remaining between them. Germline values: CDR1 MNHEY, CDR2 SVGEGT. The CDR3 has 14 residues. CDR3 amino acids: CASSEQRRAKAQYF. DNA of the CDR3: TGTGCCAGCAGCGAGCAGAGGCGGGCCAAAGCGCAGTATTTT.

The J gene is TRBJ1-1, the V gene TRBV29-1, with D hard to call. The length of the CDR3 is 12 residues. V dropped 6 bases and J dropped 1 base, with 9 bases sitting between them. CDR1 SQVTM and CDR2 ANQGSEA come from the germline V gene. The CDR3 region is CSVRGGNTEAFF. CDR3 nucleotides: TGCAGCGTGCGGGGAGGGAACACTGAAGCTTTCTTT.

The rearrangement joins TRBV18 to TRBJ1-5, with a tentative D call TRBD1 (5 bases). Trimming removed 3 bases at V and 2 bases at J, with 11 bases between. The CDR3 runs 15 residues. From germline, CDR1 is KGHSH and CDR2 LQKENI. CDR3 residues: CASSPEGKGNQPQHF. CDR3 bases: TGTGCCAGCTCACCGGAGGGGAAGGGCAATCAGCCCCAGCATTTT.

The gene calls are TRBV11-1 and TRBJ1-5; TRBD1 matches 8 bases. The V and J ends lost 5 bases and 3 bases, in that order; junction bases with no gene match: 3. CDR3 size: 14 residues. Looked up from germline, CDR1 is SGHAT and CDR2 is FQDESV (reference sequence). CDR3 sequence reads: CASSHRGFNQPQHF. CDR3 DNA sequence: TGTGCCAGCAGCCACAGGGGGTTCAATCAGCCCCAGCATTTT.